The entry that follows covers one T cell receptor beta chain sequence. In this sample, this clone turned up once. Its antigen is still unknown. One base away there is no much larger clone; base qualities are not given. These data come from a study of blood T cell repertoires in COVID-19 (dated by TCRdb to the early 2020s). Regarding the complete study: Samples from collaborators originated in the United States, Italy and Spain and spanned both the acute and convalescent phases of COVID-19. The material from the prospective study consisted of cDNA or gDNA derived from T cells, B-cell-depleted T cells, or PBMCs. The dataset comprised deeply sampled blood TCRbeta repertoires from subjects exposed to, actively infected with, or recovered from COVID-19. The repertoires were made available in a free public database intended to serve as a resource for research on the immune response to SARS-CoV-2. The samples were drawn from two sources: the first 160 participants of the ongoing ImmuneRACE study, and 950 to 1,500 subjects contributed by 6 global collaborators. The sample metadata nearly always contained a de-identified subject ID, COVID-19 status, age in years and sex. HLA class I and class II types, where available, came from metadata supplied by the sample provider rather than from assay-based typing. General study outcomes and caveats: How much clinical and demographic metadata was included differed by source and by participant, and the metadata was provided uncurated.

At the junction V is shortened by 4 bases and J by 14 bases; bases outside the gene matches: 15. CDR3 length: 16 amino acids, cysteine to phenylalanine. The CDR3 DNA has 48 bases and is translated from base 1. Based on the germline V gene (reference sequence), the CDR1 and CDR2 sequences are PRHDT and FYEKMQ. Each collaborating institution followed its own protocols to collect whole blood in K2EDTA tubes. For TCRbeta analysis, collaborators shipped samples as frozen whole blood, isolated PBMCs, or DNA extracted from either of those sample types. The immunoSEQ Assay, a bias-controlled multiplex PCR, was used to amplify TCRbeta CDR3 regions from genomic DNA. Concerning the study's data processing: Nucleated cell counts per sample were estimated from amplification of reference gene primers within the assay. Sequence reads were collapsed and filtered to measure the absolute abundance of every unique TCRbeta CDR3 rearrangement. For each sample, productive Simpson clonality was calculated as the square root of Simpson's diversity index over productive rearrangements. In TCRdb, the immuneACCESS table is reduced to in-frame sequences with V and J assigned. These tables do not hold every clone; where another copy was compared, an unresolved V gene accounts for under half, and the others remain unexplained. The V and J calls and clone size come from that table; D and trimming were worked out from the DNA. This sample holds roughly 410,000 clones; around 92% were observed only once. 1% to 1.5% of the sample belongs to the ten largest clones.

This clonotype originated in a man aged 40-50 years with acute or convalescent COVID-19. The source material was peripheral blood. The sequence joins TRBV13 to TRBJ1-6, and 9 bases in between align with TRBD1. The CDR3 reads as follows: CASSSYWTGAAVTLHF. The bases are TGTGCCAGCAGCTCCTACTGGACAGGGGCCGCCGTCACCCTCCACTTT.